This TCR beta chain was recorded in a study of shared clonotypes between healthy human individuals. Per the germline V gene, CDR1 is SEHNR and CDR2 is FQNEAQ (reference sequence). V lost 5 bases, J lost 6 bases, and 7 bases stayed unmatched. This CDR3 has 13 amino acids. Measured with immunoSEQ multiplex PCR; TCRdb has only the in-frame clones, and not every one. The repertoire has about 2 million clones, around 95% of them found once; the top ten carry 0.1% to 0.15%. Partitioning of CD4+ cells yielded a CD45RA+ naive subset and a CD45RA-negative memory subset. Sample: naive CD4+ T cells sorted from blood. Subset defined: CD45RA+ positively selected. This receptor was identified in a man aged 18 to 30 in good health. The genes are TRBV7-9 and TRBJ2-7, with 7 bases identical to TRBD1. DNA for the CDR3: TGTGCCAGCAGCAAACAGGGGATAGGCGAGCAGTACTTC. It is translated as CASSKQGIGEQYF.